This T cell receptor beta chain originates from a study of blood T cell repertoires in COVID-19. Method: immunoSEQ multiplex PCR; TCRdb's copy keeps in-frame clones and lacks some. Of hundreds of thousands of clones in the sample, approximately 81% are singletons; the top ten hold 3% to 4.5%. CDR1 MNHEY and CDR2 SVGAGI come from the germline V gene. V was cut by 6 bases and J by 0 bases, with 9 bases left in between. The CDR3 totals 14 residues. The chain is built from TRBV6-5 and TRBJ1-3, with unresolved D. The origin of this receptor is an elderly woman with acute or convalescent COVID-19. The sequenced material came from peripheral blood. CDR3 amino acids: CASSTRISGNTIYF. The CDR3 DNA is TGTGCCAGCAGCACAAGAATCTCTGGAAACACCATATATTTT.